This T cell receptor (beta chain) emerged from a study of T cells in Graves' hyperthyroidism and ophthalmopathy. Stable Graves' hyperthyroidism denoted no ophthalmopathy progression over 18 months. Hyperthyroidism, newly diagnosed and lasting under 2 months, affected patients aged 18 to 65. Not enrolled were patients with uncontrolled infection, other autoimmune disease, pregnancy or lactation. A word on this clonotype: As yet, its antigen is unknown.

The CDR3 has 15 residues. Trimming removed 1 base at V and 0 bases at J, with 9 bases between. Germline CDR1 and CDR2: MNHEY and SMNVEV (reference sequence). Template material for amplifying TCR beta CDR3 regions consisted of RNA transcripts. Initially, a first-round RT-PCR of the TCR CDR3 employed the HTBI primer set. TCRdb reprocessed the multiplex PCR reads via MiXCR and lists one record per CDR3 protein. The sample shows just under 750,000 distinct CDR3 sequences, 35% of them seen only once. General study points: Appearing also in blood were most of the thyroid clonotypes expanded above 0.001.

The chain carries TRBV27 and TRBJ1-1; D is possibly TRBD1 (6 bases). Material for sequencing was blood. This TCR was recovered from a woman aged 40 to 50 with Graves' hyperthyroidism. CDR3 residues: CASSLWQGLNTEAFF. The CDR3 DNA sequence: TGTGCCAGCAGTTTATGGCAGGGGTTGAACACTGAAGCTTTCTTT.